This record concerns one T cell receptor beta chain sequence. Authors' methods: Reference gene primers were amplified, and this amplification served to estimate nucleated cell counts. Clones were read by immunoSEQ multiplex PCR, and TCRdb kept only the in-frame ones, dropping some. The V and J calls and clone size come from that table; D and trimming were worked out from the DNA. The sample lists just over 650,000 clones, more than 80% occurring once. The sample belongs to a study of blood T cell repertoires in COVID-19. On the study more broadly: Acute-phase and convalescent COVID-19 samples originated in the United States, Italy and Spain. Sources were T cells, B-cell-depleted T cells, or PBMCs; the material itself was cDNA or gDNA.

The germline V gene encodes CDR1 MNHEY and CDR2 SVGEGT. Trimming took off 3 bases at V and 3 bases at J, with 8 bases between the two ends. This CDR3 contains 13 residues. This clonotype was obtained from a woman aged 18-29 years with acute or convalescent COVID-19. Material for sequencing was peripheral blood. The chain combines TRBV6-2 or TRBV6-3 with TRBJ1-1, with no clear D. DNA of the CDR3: TGTGCCAGCAGTTATGCGGAATACACTGAAGCTTTCTTT. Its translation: CASSYAEYTEAFF.